What follows are 27 T cell receptor beta chains derived from one specimen sequenced in a study of blood T cell repertoires in COVID-19. The repertoire was sequenced with immunoSEQ multiplex PCR; TCRdb's copy has only in-frame clones and lacks some. The sample shows 200,000 to 250,000 clones, roughly 85% of them seen only once. Sequenced: peripheral blood. The receptors were gathered from a woman of 80 years or more with acute or convalescent COVID-19.

CDR3 sequence: CASSLAGAGELFF. Here the CDR3 DNA reads TGTGCCAGCAGTTTGGCCGGGGCCGGGGAGCTGTTTTTT. The genes are TRBV28 and TRBJ2-2; D perhaps matches TRBD2 (5 bases). There are 13 residues in the CDR3. The V end was cut by 3 bases, the J end by 6 bases, with 8 bases between. The V gene's germline CDR1 is MDHEN and CDR2 SYDVKM.

The rearrangement links TRBV9 to TRBJ2-3; 9 bases are shared with TRBD1. The CDR3 has 15 residues. V trimming: 3 bases; J trimming: 3 bases; junction bases outside the gene matches: 5. The germline V gene encodes CDR1 SGDLS and CDR2 YYNGEE. The CDR3 here is CASSAPDRGTDTQYF. DNA for the CDR3: TGTGCCAGCAGCGCACCCGACAGGGGGACAGATACGCAGTATTTT.

This clone was seen a single time. An end of the junction does not agree with germline; a read error may underlie this. The chain is built from TRBV27 and TRBJ1-6, with 7 positions matching TRBD1. The germline V gene has CDR1 MNHEY and CDR2 SMNVEV (reference sequence). This CDR3 has 16 amino acids. The CDR3 region is CASSLSRDSYHSPLHF. As DNA, the CDR3 is TGTGCCAGCAGCTTATCCCGGGACAGTTATCATTCACCCCTCCACTTT.

This sequence joins TRBV6-5 and TRBJ1-5; D not resolved. CDR1 is MNHEY and CDR2 is SVGAGI in the germline V gene. The V gene lost 7 bases and the J gene lost 0 bases, with 7 bases spanning the gap. This CDR3 region has 13 residues. CDR3 bases: TGTGCCAGCAAGTCTACTAGCAATCAGCCCCAGCATTTT. Protein sequence: CASKSTSNQPQHF.

The rearrangement uses TRBV19 and TRBJ2-5, with 13 bases identical to TRBD2. J gave up 4 bases and V 2 bases, and 10 bases lay outside the gene matches. The CDR3 runs 18 residues. Germline CDR1 and CDR2: LNHDA and SQIVND (reference sequence). CDR3 region: CASSITLAGGPGLETQYF. CDR3 nucleotides: TGTGCCAGTAGTATAACACTAGCGGGGGGGCCGGGATTAGAGACCCAGTACTTC.

This clone occurred a few times. This chain uses TRBV11-3 with TRBJ1-2; 7 nucleotides agree with TRBD1. V lost 1 base, J lost 5 bases, and 13 bases stayed unmatched. The CDR3 is made up of 17 amino acids. From germline, CDR1 is SGHNT and CDR2 YENEEA. The CDR3 coding sequence is TGTGCCAGCAGCTTAGTGGGCCCTGCAGGGGGACATTATGGCTACACCTTC. Translation: CASSLVGPAGGHYGYTF.

The V and J genes are TRBV7-2 and TRBJ2-7, with D unclear. The germline gives CDR1 SGHTA, CDR2 FQGNSA. This CDR3 is built from 14 residues. Trimming shortened V by 4 bases and J by 0 bases, and 10 bases separated the two germline ends. CDR3 residues: CASSSGYSSYEQYF. In DNA, the CDR3 is TGTGCCAGCAGCTCCGGATACAGCTCCTACGAGCAGTACTTC. The entire variable domain, with the rest obtained from reference TRBV7-2 and TRBJ2-7, is as follows: GAGVSQSPSNKVTEKGKDVELRCDPISGHTALYWYRQSLGQGLEFLIYFQGNSAPDKSGLPSDRFSAERTGGSVSTLTIQRTQQEDSAVYLCASSSGYSSYEQYFGPGTRLTVT.

This clone was detected a few times. V usage is TRBV18 and J usage is TRBJ1-1; tentative D call: TRBD1 (6 bases). Trimming removed 1 base from V and 3 bases from J, with 6 bases in between. The germline V gene encodes CDR1 KGHSH and CDR2 LQKENI. This CDR3 is 13 amino acids long. The CDR3 DNA reads as TGTGCCAGCTCACCACACAGGGACACTGAAGCTTTCTTT. Translated, it gives CASSPHRDTEAFF.

This clone was found a few times. The chain combines TRBV21-1 with TRBJ1-3. TRBV21-1 is classified as a pseudogene. The CDR3 extends over 14 amino acids. The CDR3 region has the DNA TGTGCCGAACCAAGGGGAGGCGCGGGAAACACCATATATTTT. This translates into CAEPRGGAGNTIYF.

This chain uses TRBV3-1 (or the pseudogene TRBV3-2) with TRBJ1-4, with TRBD1 as a possible D gene (5 bases). The germline gives CDR1 LGHDT, CDR2 YNNKEL (reference sequence). V lost 3 bases, J lost 5 bases, and 16 bases lay in between. This CDR3 contains 16 residues. In DNA, the CDR3 is TGTGCCAGCAGCCACGGAAGGCGGGGGGGGAATGAAAAACTGTTTTTT. Protein: CASSHGRRGGNEKLFF.

The count of this clone is one. The chain carries TRBV19 and TRBJ2-3, with D perhaps TRBD2 (5 bases). Germline V gives CDR1 LNHDA, CDR2 SQIVND (reference sequence). This CDR3 contains 13 residues. Trimming shortened V by 3 bases and J by 4 bases, and 8 bases separated the two germline ends. The CDR3 reads CASSMNGADTQYF. The CDR3 coding sequence is TGTGCCAGTAGTATGAACGGGGCAGATACGCAGTATTTT. The whole variable domain, remainder taken from reference TRBV19 and TRBJ2-3, is DGGITQSPKYLFRKEGQNVTLSCEQNLNHDAMYWYRQDPGQGLRLIYYSQIVNDFQKGDIAEGYSVSREKKESFPLTVTSAQKNPTAFYLCASSMNGADTQYFGPGTRLTVL.

The CDR3 here is CASSVGQVRTNEKLFF. Here the CDR3 DNA reads TGTGCCAGCAGCGTAGGACAGGTTCGAACTAATGAAAAACTGTTTTTT. The chain uses TRBV9 and TRBJ1-4; maybe TRBD1 (6 bases). Germline V gene sequence: CDR1 SGDLS, CDR2 YYNGEE. The CDR3 spans 16 residues. Trimming cost V 0 bases and J 1 base, with 10 bases left between them.

The chain couples TRBV11-2 to TRBJ1-3; TRBD1 might be the D (5 bases). The CDR3 has 14 amino acids. The V gene lost 2 bases and the J gene lost 4 bases, with 9 bases spanning the gap. The germline V gene has CDR1 SGHAT and CDR2 FQNNGV. CDR3 bases: TGTGCCAGCAGCTTACAGGGATTCGGAAACACCATATATTTT. As protein: CASSLQGFGNTIYF.

V gene TRBV6-1 combines with J gene TRBJ1-6, with 8 bases lining up with TRBD1. Losses at the gene ends were 4 bases for V and 5 bases for J; bases not matched to a gene: 10. CDR3 length: 17 residues. CDR1 MNHNS and CDR2 SASEGT come from the germline V gene. Here the CDR3 reads CASSGPPTGVNNSPLHF. The DNA of the CDR3 is TGTGCCAGCAGTGGCCCCCCGACAGGGGTCAATAATTCACCCCTCCACTTT.

The chain employs TRBV29-1 and TRBJ1-1; 11 bases line up with TRBD1. Germline-derived CDR1 and CDR2 are SQVTM and ANQGSEA. The length of the CDR3 is 14 residues. V trimming: 5 bases; J trimming: 4 bases; junction bases outside the gene matches: 6. In DNA, the CDR3 is TGCAGCGTTTTTCCCGGGACAGGGGGCACTGAAGCTTTCTTT. This translates into CSVFPGTGGTEAFF. The full variable domain, with the rest looked up from reference TRBV29-1 and TRBJ1-1, is SAVISQKPSRDICQRGTSLTIQCQVDSQVTMMFWYRQQPGQSLTLIATANQGSEATYESGFVIDKFPISRPNLTFSTLTVSNMSPEDSSIYLCSVFPGTGGTEAFFGQGTRLTVV.

The chain recombines TRBV5-1 with TRBJ2-3, with TRBD2 matching 8 bases. From germline, CDR1 is SGHRS and CDR2 YFSETQ. The CDR3 contains 14 residues. V dropped 9 bases and J dropped 0; count of bases not matched to a gene: 6. In nucleotides, the CDR3 is TGCGCCACCCGACTAGCGAGAAGCACAGATACGCAGTATTTT. Its protein product is CATRLARSTDTQYF.

The chain joins TRBV5-1 to TRBJ2-2, with a tentative D call TRBD2 (6 bases). Deletions cut 6 bases from V and 13 bases from J, with 34 bases between. This CDR3 has 18 residues. Germline values: CDR1 SGHRS, CDR2 YFSETQ. The CDR3 sequence is CASNKRPSHMGGMPVLFF. The CDR3 DNA reads as TGCGCCAGCAACAAACGGCCGAGTCACATGGGGGGAATGCCGGTGCTGTTTTTT.

This chain uses TRBV7-2 with TRBJ2-3, with 8 bases identical to TRBD2. Looked up from germline, CDR1 is SGHTA and CDR2 is FQGNSA. Trimming took 3 bases from V and 4 from J; bases not matched to a gene: 9. The CDR3 has 16 amino acids. Here the CDR3 DNA reads TGTGCCAGCAGCTTCCCCGCCGGGGGGGTTGCAGATACGCAGTATTTT. Protein: CASSFPAGGVADTQYF.

This clone was counted a single time. The genes are TRBV6-6 and TRBJ1-3; the match to TRBD1 covers 7 bases. Germline values: CDR1 MNHNY, CDR2 SVGAGI (reference sequence). Unmatched junction bases numbered 7, after V lost 2 bases and J lost 3 bases. The CDR3 extends over 16 amino acids. This CDR3 is CASSYDTGASGNTIYF. In DNA, the CDR3 is TGTGCCAGCAGTTACGATACAGGGGCTAGTGGAAACACCATATATTTT.

The CDR3 loop reads CASKRISGALNEQFF. The DNA for the CDR3 is TGTGCCAGTAAAAGGATAAGCGGGGCCCTCAATGAGCAGTTCTTC. This chain uses TRBV19 with TRBJ2-1, with 7 bases matching TRBD2. V lost 7 bases to trimming and J lost 6 bases; unmatched junction nucleotides: 12. CDR1 LNHDA and CDR2 SQIVND come from the germline V gene (reference sequence). The CDR3 extends over 15 amino acids.

As concerns this clone: Other DNA variants within this sample encode the same CDR3. The chain links TRBV6-2 or TRBV6-3 to TRBJ2-1; D perhaps matches TRBD2 (6 bases). The CDR3 extends over 11 amino acids. CDR1 is MNHEY, CDR2 SVGEGT, per germline. With 5 bases removed from V and 12 bases from J, the gap between germline ends came to 11 bases. The CDR3 loop is CASSTGTGQFF. CDR3 nucleotide sequence: TGTGCCAGCAGTACCGGGACTGGGCAGTTCTTC.

The V and J genes are TRBV21-1 and TRBJ1-1. TRBV21-1 is deemed a pseudogene. The CDR3 runs 15 residues. The CDR3 here is CASRIGGELNTEAFF. CDR3 nucleotide sequence: TGTGCCAGCAGGATAGGGGGGGAGTTAAACACTGAAGCTTTCTTT.

The chain joins TRBV5-4 to TRBJ2-3; 15 positions agree with TRBD2. The CDR3 has 18 amino acids. V shed 0 bases and J 2 bases; nucleotides not matched to a gene: 4. Germline-derived CDR1 and CDR2 are SGHNT and YYREEE (reference sequence). The CDR3 here is CASSLGGTSGGYTDTQYF. As DNA, the CDR3 is TGTGCCAGCAGCTTGGGAGGGACTAGCGGGGGGTACACAGATACGCAGTATTTT.

The chain joins TRBV6-1 to TRBJ1-1, with D perhaps TRBD1 (6 bases). The CDR3 totals 13 residues. The V end lost 3 bases, the J end lost 7 bases, and 12 bases lay between the germline ends. CDR1 is MNHNS and CDR2 is SASEGT in the germline V gene. Here the CDR3 reads CASSERGGLEAFF. CDR3 coding DNA: TGTGCCAGCAGTGAGAGGGGGGGACTTGAAGCTTTCTTT.

This clone appeared once. This chain joins TRBV4-2 and TRBJ2-3; tentatively, D is TRBD1 (6 bases). The length of the CDR3 is 16 residues. CDR1 is LGHNA and CDR2 is YNFKEQ in the germline V gene. V lost 6 bases, J lost 2 bases, and 18 bases lay in between. The CDR3 region is CASSRGAGTPTDTQYF. The CDR3 DNA sequence: TGTGCCAGCAGTCGTGGGGCAGGGACACCCACAGATACGCAGTATTTT.

The gene calls are TRBV7-2 and TRBJ2-7; D is unclear. Germline CDR1 reads SGHTA; CDR2 reads FQGNSA. This CDR3 has 11 amino acids. Deletions cut 4 bases from V and 5 bases from J, with 6 bases between. This CDR3 reads CASSSPDEQYF. Written as DNA, the CDR3 is TGTGCCAGCAGCTCTCCTGACGAGCAGTACTTC.

The V and J genes are TRBV5-4 and TRBJ2-6, with a weak D call TRBD2 (5 bases). Looked up from germline, CDR1 is SGHNT and CDR2 is YYREEE (reference sequence). The CDR3 length is 15 residues. Trimming took 4 bases from V and 4 from J, leaving 12 bases between them. The CDR3 loop is CASSVSRGGANVLTF. The CDR3 bases are TGTGCCAGCAGCGTCTCGAGAGGGGGGGCCAACGTCCTGACTTTC.